This T cell receptor beta chain originates from a study of CD8 T cells in ankylosing spondylitis. Regarding the study as a whole: In the blood and synovial fluid of reactive arthritis, some motif variants had been previously reported. Ankylosing spondylitis blood appeared to be characterized by a TCR beta motif of eight highly homologous variants. According to the report, clones linked to the disease were significantly enriched in matched synovial fluid samples taken from ankylosing spondylitis patients.

This clonotype was seen a handful of times. Its matching antigen is unknown. The germline V gene encodes CDR1 DFQATT and CDR2 SNEGSKA (reference sequence). Deletions cut 5 bases from V and 4 bases from J, with 9 bases between. This CDR3 comprises 12 residues. Making use of molecular barcodes, quantitative 5'-RACE generated TCR beta libraries. TCRdb called the 5' RACE reads again in MiXCR, with one record for every CDR3 protein. The sample contains about 540,000 distinct CDR3 sequences, roughly 12% of which appear only once. Sequencing was carried out using blood, either unsorted or a sorted T cell fraction (not recorded which). The sequence came from a male donor with ankylosing spondylitis. This rearrangement joins TRBV20-1 to TRBJ1-5; D remains ambiguous. CDR3 coding DNA: TGCAGTGCTGTTAGTAAGAATCAGCCCCAGCATTTT. It encodes CSAVSKNQPQHF.